This T cell receptor (beta chain) is from a study of blood T cells in healthy people across ages. It was with a sample-barcoded 5' primer and a J-beta primer mix that a second PCR of roughly 7 to 12 cycles was run. Via MiXCR, TCRdb re-called the 5' RACE reads, giving one row per CDR3 protein. The data show under 1,100,000 distinct CDR3 sequences, with approximately 25% seen just once and about 0.8% held by the top ten. V lost 6 bases and J 4 bases, leaving 14 bases between the germline ends. CDR1 and CDR2 from the germline V gene are SQVTM and ANQGSEA. This CDR3 has 13 amino acids. In addition, the sample was reused for a study of T cells of mothers and their children. Per that paper: The donors comprised six children and their three healthy Caucasian mothers.

Sample: blood. The receptor was isolated from a girl aged 2 to 10 in good health. The chain has TRBV29-1 and TRBJ2-3; D possibly uses TRBD1 or TRBD2 (5 bases each). The CDR3 sequence: CSVGDRRPDTQYF. The CDR3 nucleotides are TGCAGCGTAGGGGACCGTAGACCAGATACGCAGTATTTT.